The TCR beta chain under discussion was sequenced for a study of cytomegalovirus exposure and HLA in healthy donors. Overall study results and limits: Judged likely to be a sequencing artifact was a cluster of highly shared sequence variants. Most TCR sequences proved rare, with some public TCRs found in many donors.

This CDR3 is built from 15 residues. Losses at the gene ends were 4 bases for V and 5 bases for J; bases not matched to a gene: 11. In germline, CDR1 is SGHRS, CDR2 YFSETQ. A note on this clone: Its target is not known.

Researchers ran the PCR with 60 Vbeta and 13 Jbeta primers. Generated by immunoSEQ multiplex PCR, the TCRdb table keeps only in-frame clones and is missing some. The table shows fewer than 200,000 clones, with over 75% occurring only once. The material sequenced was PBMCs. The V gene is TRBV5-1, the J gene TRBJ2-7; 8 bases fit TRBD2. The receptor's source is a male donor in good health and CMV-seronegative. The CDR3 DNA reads TGCGCCAGCAGCCCCTTTCGGGGGGGATCAGACGAGCAGTACTTC. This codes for CASSPFRGGSDEQYF.